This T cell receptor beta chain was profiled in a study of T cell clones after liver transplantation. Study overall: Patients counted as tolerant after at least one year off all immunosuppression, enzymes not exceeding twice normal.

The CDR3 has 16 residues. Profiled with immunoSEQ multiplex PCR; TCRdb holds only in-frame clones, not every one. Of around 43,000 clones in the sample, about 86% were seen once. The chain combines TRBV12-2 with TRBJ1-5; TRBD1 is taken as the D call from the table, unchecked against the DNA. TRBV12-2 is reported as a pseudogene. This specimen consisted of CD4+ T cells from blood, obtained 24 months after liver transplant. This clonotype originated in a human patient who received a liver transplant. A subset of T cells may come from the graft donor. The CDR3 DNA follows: TGTGCAAGTCGCTTAGGGAGGACAGATAGCAATCAGCCCCAGCATTTT. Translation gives CASRLGRTDSNQPQHF.